This TCR beta chain was recorded in a study of cytomegalovirus exposure and HLA in healthy donors. With 60 Vbeta and 13 Jbeta primers, the PCR was carried out. The repertoire was sequenced with immunoSEQ multiplex PCR; TCRdb's copy has only in-frame clones and lacks some. The repertoire includes about 93,000 clones, about four fifths of them detected once, and 6% to 9.5% sits in the top ten. This clone was observed a few times. The CDR3 is 13 amino acids. CDR1 and CDR2 from the germline V gene are GTSNPN and SVGIG (reference sequence). V was pared by 2 bases and J by 3 bases, with 10 bases between. The receptor comes from a man aged 30 to 39 in good health and CMV-seronegative. Source material: PBMCs. V and J are TRBV30 and TRBJ1-2; weak D call: TRBD1 (5 bases). The CDR3 bases are TGTGCCTGGAGTCGGGGGAGGGACTATGGCTACACCTTC. Protein product: CAWSRGRDYGYTF.